These 12 T cell receptor beta chains were sequenced from one sample in a study of blood T cells in healthy people across ages. Sample-barcoded 5' priming and a J-beta primer mix drove a second PCR of roughly 6 to 12 cycles. In TCRdb, the 5' RACE reads were re-called with MiXCR into one record per CDR3 protein. The table lists approximately 730,000 distinct CDR3 sequences, roughly 47% of them singletons, with 20% to 25% in the top ten. Sequencing was done on a sample of blood. The receptor set was obtained from a woman aged 55-69 years in good health.

In this sample, this clonotype turned up many times. This chain joins TRBV3-1 and TRBJ2-5, with D perhaps TRBD2 (6 bases). Trimming stripped 1 base from V and 1 base from J, with 13 bases between. The CDR3 loop spans 16 amino acids. Germline V gene sequence: CDR1 LGHDT, CDR2 YNNKEL (reference sequence). The DNA for the CDR3 is TGTGCCAGCAGCCAAGGAGGAACGGGAGCCCAAGAGACCCAGTACTTC. It specifies CASSQGGTGAQETQYF.

The chain is built from TRBV11-2 and TRBJ2-1; 10 bases agree with TRBD2. Germline values: CDR1 SGHAT, CDR2 FQNNGV. The CDR3 has 13 residues. Trimming cost V 5 bases and J 10 bases; bases outside gene matches: 5. Written as DNA, the CDR3 is TGTGCCAGCAGCCGACTAGCGGGTAGAGAGCAGTTCTTC. Amino acids: CASSRLAGREQFF.

V and J are TRBV20-1 and TRBJ1-2; D unresolved. Germline-derived CDR1 and CDR2 are DFQATT and SNEGSKA (reference sequence). With 2 bases removed from V and 12 bases from J, the gap between germline ends came to 10 bases. The CDR3 runs to 10 residues. CDR3 protein: CSARQDANTF. The DNA for the CDR3 is TGCAGTGCTAGACAAGATGCAAACACCTTC.

This clonotype was recorded a few times. Its ends do not fully match the called genes, so a read error is possible. This rearrangement joins TRBV2 to TRBJ2-1, with D perhaps TRBD1 (5 bases). The CDR3 is 11 residues long. CDR1 is SNHLY, CDR2 FYNNEI, per germline. CDR3 in amino acids: CASSGDRRKFF. CDR3 DNA: TGTGCCAGCAGTGGTGACAGAAGGAAGTTTTTC.

This clonotype was observed a handful of times. V gene TRBV29-1 combines with J gene TRBJ1-2; a possible D gene is TRBD1 (5 bases). There are 14 residues in the CDR3. The germline CDR1 and CDR2 sequences are SQVTM and ANQGSEA. V dropped 6 bases and J dropped 6 bases, with 20 bases sitting between them. As DNA, the CDR3 is TGCAGCGTCGGAGGGGTCGGGGGTTTCAATGGCTACACCTTC. The encoded protein is CSVGGVGGFNGYTF.

This clonotype occurred a few times. The V call is TRBV5-1, the J call TRBJ2-1; the match to TRBD1 covers 7 bases. V lost 3 bases, J lost 2 bases, and 5 bases stayed unmatched. The CDR3 is 15 residues long. Germline assignment: CDR1 SGHRS and CDR2 YFSETQ. Here the CDR3 DNA reads TGCGCCAGCAGCTACCGGGACAGTACCTACAATGAGCAGTTCTTC. Its translation: CASSYRDSTYNEQFF.

Concerning this clonotype itself: An end of the junction does not agree with germline; a read error may underlie this. The J gene is TRBJ2-3, the V gene TRBV6-2 or TRBV6-3, with TRBD2 matching 12 bases. This CDR3 contains 14 residues. In germline, CDR1 is MNHEY, CDR2 SVGEGT. CDR3 amino acids: CASRGLAGTDAQYF. CDR3 nucleotides: TGTGCCAGCCGGGGACTAGCGGGCACAGATGCGCAGTATTTT.

Written as DNA, the CDR3 is TGCAGCGTTGTGGGGGGGGCTTTGGGGACAGGGAGATACAATGAGCAGTTCTTC. This codes for CSVVGGALGTGRYNEQFF. The chain joins TRBV29-1 to TRBJ2-1; 9 bases are shared with TRBD1. The germline V gene encodes CDR1 SQVTM and CDR2 ANQGSEA. This CDR3 is 18 amino acids long. Unmatched junction bases numbered 17, after V lost 4 bases and J lost 4 bases.

This clonotype was observed a few times. The V gene is TRBV3-1, the J gene TRBJ1-1; D gene uncertain. The V end lost 1 base, the J end lost 8 bases, and 8 bases lay between the germline ends. CDR1 and CDR2 from the germline V gene are LGHDT and YNNKEL (reference sequence). The CDR3 spans 12 residues. CDR3 region: CASSQGGREAFF. Here the CDR3 DNA reads TGTGCCAGCAGCCAAGGAGGGAGAGAAGCTTTCTTT.

The chain is built from TRBV6-5 and TRBJ2-2; D ambiguous. Germline V CDR1 and CDR2: MNHEY, SVGAGI. Trimming took 6 bases from V and 1 from J, leaving 9 bases between them. This CDR3 is 14 amino acids long. The CDR3 loop is CASSKTKNTGELFF. The CDR3 DNA reads TGTGCCAGCAGCAAGACAAAGAACACCGGGGAGCTGTTTTTT.

The J gene is TRBJ1-5, the V gene TRBV9, with D possibly TRBD1 on 5 matching bases. Germline V lookup: CDR1 SGDLS, CDR2 YYNGEE. V was trimmed by 3 bases and J by 0 bases, leaving 10 bases between them. There are 15 residues in the CDR3. CDR3 DNA sequence: TGTGCCAGCAGCGACAGCGGACATAGCAATCAGCCCCAGCATTTT. Translation: CASSDSGHSNQPQHF.

This clonotype was picked up a small number of times. The chain combines TRBV20-1 with TRBJ2-4; TRBD2 aligns across 15 bases. CDR1 and CDR2 (germline): DFQATT, SNEGSKA (reference sequence). The CDR3 has 16 amino acids. J lost 5 bases, V lost 0 bases, and 2 bases had no gene match. The CDR3: CSARDWTSGRENIQYF. CDR3 coding DNA: TGCAGTGCTAGAGACTGGACTAGCGGGAGGGAAAACATTCAGTACTTC.